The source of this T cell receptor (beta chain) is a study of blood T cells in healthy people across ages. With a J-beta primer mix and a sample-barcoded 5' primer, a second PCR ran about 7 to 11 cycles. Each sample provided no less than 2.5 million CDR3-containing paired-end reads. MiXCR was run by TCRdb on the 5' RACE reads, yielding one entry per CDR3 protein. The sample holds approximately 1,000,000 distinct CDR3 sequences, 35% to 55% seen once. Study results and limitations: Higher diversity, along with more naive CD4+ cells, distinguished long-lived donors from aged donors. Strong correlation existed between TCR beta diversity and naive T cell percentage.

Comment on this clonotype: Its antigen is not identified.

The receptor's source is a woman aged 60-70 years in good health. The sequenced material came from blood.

CDR3 sequence: CASARGGLETQYF. In DNA, the CDR3 is TGTGCCAGCGCTAGGGGGGGTCTCGAGACCCAGTACTTC. This sequence joins TRBV10-3 and TRBJ2-5; D perhaps matches TRBD2 (7 bases). The CDR3 extends over 13 amino acids. V was trimmed by 10 bases and J by 5 bases, leaving 17 bases between them. From germline, CDR1 is ENHRY and CDR2 SYGVKD.